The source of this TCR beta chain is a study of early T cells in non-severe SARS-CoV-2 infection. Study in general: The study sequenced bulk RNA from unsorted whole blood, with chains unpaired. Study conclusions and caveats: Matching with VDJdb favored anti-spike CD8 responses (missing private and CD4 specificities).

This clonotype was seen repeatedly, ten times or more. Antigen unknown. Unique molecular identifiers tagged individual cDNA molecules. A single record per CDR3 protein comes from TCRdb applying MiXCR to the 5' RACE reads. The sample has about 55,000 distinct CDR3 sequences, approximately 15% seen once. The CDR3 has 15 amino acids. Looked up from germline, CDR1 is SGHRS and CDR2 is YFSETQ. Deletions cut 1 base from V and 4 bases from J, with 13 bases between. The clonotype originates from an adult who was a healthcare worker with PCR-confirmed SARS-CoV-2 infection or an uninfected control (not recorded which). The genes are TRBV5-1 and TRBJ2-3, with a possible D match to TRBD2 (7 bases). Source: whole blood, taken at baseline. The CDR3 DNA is TGCGCCAGCAGCTTGTGGGGGGGCGGCGCAGATACGCAGTATTTT. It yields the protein CASSLWGGGADTQYF.